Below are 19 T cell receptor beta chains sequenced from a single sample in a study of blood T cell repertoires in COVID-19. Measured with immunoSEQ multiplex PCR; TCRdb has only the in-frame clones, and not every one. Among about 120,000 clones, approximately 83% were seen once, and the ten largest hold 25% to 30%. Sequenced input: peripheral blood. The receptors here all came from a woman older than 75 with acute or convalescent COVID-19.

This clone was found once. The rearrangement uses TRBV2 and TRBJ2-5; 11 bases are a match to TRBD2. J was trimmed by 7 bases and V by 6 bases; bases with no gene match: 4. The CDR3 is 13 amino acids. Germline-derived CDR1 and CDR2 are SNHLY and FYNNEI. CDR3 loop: CASRGLAVGTQYF. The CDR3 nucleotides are TGTGCCAGCAGGGGACTAGCGGTAGGGACCCAGTACTTC. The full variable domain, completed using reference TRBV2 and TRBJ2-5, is EPEVTQTPSHQVTQMGQEVILRCVPISNHLYFYWYRQILGQKVEFLVSFYNNEISEKSEIFDDQFSVERPDGSNFTLKIRSTKLEDSAMYFCASRGLAVGTQYFGPGTRLLVL.

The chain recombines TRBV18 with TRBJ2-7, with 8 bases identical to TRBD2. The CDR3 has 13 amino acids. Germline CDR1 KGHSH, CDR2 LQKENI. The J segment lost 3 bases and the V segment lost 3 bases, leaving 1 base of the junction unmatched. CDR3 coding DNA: TGTGCCAGCTCACCGGGACTAGTCTACGAGCAGTACTTC. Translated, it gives CASSPGLVYEQYF. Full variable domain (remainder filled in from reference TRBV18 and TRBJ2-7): NAGVMQNPRHLVRRRGQEARLRCSPMKGHSHVYWYRQLPEEGLKFMVYLQKENIIDESGMPKERFSAEFPKEGPSILRIQQVVRGDSAAYFCASSPGLVYEQYFGPGTRLTVT.

The CDR3 DNA reads as TGTGCCAGCAGCTTGGGGACAGTGGAGACCCAGTACTTC. Translating gives CASSLGTVETQYF. V gene TRBV7-6 combines with J gene TRBJ2-5, with 7 positions matching TRBD1. This CDR3 contains 13 residues. Germline CDR1 reads SGHVS; CDR2 reads FNYEAQ. V gave up 3 bases and J gave up 5 bases; unmatched junction bases: 3.

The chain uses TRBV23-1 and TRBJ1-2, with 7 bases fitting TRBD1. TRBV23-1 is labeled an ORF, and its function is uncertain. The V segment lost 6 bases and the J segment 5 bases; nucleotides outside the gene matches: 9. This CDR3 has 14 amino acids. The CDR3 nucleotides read TGCGCCAGCAGAGGACAGGCCCGAATATATGGCTACACCTTC. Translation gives CASRGQARIYGYTF.

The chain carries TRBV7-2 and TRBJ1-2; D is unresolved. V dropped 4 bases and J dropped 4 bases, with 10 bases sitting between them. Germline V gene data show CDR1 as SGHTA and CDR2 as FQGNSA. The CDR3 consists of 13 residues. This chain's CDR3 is CASSYGNSYGYTF. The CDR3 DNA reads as TGTGCCAGCAGCTACGGGAACAGCTATGGCTACACCTTC.

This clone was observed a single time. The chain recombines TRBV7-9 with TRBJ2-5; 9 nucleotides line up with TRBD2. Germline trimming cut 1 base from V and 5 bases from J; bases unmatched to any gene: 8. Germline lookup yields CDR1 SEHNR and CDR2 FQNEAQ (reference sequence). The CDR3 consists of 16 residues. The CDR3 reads CASSLGDLAGSETQYF. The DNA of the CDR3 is TGTGCCAGCAGCTTAGGGGACCTAGCGGGGTCGGAGACCCAGTACTTC. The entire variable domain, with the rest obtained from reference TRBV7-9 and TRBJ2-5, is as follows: DTGVSQNPRHKITKRGQNVTFRCDPISEHNRLYWYRQTLGQGPEFLTYFQNEAQLEKSRLLSDRFSAERPKGSFSTLEIQRTEQGDSAMYLCASSLGDLAGSETQYFGPGTRLLVL.

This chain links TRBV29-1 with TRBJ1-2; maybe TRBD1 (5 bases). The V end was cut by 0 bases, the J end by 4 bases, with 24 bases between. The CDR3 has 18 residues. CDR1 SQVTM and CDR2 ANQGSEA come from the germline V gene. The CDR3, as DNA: TGCAGCGTTGAAGAGGAGCAGGGCCTAACGCTGGGGGGCTATGGCTACACCTTC. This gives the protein CSVEEEQGLTLGGYGYTF.

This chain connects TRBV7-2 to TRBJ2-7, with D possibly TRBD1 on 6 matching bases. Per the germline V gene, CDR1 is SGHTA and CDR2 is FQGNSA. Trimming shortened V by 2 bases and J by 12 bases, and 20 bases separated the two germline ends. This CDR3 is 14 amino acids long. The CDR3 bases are TGTGCCAGCAGCTTATACGGGACAACCTCAAGTTGGTACTTC. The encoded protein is CASSLYGTTSSWYF. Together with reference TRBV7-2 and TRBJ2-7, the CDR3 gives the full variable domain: GAGVSQSPSNKVTEKGKDVELRCDPISGHTALYWYRQSLGQGLEFLIYFQGNSAPDKSGLPSDRFSAERTGGSVSTLTIQRTQQEDSAVYLCASSLYGTTSSWYFGPGTRLTVT.

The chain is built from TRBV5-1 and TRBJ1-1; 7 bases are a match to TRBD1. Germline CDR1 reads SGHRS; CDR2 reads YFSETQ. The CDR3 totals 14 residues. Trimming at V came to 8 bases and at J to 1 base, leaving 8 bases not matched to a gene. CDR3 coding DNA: TGCGCCAGTACCACGACAGGGCAGAACACTGAAGCTTTCTTT. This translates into CASTTTGQNTEAFF.

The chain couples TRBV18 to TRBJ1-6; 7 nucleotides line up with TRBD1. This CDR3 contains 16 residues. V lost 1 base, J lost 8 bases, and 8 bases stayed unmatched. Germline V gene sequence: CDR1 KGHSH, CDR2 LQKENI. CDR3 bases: TGTGCCAGCTCACCACTTCAGGGGGGCCGAGATTCACCCCTCCACTTT. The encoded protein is CASSPLQGGRDSPLHF.

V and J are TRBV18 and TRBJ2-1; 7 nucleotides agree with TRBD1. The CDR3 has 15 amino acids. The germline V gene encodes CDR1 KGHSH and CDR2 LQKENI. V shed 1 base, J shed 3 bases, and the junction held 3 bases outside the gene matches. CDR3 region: CASSPRGQIYNEQFF. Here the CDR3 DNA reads TGTGCCAGCTCACCACGGGGACAGATCTACAATGAGCAGTTCTTC.

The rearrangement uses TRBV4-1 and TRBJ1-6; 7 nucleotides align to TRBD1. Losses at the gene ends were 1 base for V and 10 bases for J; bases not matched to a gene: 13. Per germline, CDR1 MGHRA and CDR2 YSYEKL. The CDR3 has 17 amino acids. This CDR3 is CASSQASDRVRESPLHF. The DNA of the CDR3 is TGCGCCAGCAGCCAAGCTTCTGACAGGGTTCGGGAATCACCCCTCCACTTT.

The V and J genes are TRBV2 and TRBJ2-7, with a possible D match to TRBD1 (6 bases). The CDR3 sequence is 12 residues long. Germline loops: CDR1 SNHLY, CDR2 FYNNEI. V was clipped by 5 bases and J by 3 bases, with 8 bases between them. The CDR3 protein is CASSIQGYEQYV. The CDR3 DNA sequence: TGTGCCAGCAGTATACAGGGCTACGAGCAGTACGTC.

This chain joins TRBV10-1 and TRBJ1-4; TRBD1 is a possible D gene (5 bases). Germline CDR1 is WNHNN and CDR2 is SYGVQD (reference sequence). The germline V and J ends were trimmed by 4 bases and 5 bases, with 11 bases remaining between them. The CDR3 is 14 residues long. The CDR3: CASSGGSDNEKLFF. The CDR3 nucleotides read TGCGCCAGCAGTGGGGGCAGTGACAATGAAAAACTGTTTTTT.

CDR3 protein: CASSTRTGGAREKLFF. DNA for the CDR3: TGCGCCAGCAGCACACGAACAGGGGGGGCCAGGGAAAAACTGTTTTTT. The V call is TRBV5-1, the J call TRBJ1-4; the match to TRBD1 covers 8 bases. The germline V gene encodes CDR1 SGHRS and CDR2 YFSETQ. V shed 4 bases and J 8 bases; nucleotides not matched to a gene: 13. CDR3 length: 16 residues.

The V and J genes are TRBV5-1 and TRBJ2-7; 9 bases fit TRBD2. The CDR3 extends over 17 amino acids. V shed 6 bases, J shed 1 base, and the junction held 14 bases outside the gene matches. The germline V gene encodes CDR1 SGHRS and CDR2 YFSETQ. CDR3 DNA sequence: TGCGCCAGCACTCTTAGCGGGGGCCGTTTGGGGTCCTACGAGCAGTACTTC. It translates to CASTLSGGRLGSYEQYF.

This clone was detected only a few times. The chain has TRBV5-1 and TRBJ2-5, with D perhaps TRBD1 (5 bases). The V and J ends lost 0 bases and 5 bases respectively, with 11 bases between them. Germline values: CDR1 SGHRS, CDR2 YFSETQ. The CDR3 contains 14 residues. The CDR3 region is CASSLVGPGETQYF. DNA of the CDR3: TGCGCCAGCAGCTTGGTGGGGCCGGGCGAGACCCAGTACTTC.

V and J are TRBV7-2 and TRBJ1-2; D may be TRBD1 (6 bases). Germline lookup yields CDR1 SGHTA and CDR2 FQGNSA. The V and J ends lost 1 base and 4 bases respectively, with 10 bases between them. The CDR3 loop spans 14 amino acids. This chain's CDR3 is CASSLVIGGYGYTF. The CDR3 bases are TGTGCCAGCAGCTTAGTCATAGGGGGCTATGGCTACACCTTC.

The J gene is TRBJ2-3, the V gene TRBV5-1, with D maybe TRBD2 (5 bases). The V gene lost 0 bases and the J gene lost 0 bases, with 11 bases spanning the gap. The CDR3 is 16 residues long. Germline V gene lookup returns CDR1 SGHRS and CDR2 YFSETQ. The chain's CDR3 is CASSLGRQASTDTQYF. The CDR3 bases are TGCGCCAGCAGCTTGGGGAGGCAGGCTAGCACAGATACGCAGTATTTT.